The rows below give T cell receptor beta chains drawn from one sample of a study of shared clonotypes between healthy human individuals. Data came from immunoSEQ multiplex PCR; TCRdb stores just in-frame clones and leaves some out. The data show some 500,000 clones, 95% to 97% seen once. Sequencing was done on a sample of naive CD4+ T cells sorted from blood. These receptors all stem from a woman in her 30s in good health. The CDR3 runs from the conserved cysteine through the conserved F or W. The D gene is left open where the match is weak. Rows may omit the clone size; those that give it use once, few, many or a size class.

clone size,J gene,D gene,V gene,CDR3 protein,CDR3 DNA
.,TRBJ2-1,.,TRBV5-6,CASSARGSYNEQFF,TGTGCCAGCAGCGCAAGAGGTTCCTACAATGAGCAGTTCTTC
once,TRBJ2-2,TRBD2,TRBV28,CASRPGTSGRRTGELFF,TGTGCCAGCAGGCCGGGGACTAGCGGGAGGAGGACCGGGGAGCTGTTTTTT
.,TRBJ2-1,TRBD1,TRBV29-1,CSAPGQKTNEQFF,TGCAGCGCCCCGGGACAGAAAACGAATGAGCAGTTCTTC
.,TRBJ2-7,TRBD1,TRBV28,CASSFFDRADEQYF,TGTGCCAGCAGTTTTTTCGACAGGGCCGACGAGCAGTACTTC
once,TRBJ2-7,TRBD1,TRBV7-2,CASSLQGAIPYEQYF,TGTGCCAGCAGCTTACAGGGGGCGATTCCCTACGAGCAGTACTTC
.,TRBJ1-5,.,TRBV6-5,CASSYAKGQPQHF,TGTGCCAGCAGTTACGCCAAGGGGCAGCCCCAGCATTTT
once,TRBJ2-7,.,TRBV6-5,CASSYSAANYEQYF,TGTGCCAGCAGTTACTCCGCAGCCAACTACGAGCAGTACTTC
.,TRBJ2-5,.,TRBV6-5,CASSYRGGRETQYF,TGTGCCAGCAGTTACAGGGGTGGGAGAGAGACCCAGTACTTC
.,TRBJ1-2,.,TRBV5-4,CASSLGEVWDGYTF,TGTGCCAGCAGCTTGGGAGAGGTCTGGGATGGCTACACCTTC
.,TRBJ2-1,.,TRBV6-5,CASSYKLGGHEQFF,TGTGCCAGCAGTTACAAGCTCGGCGGGCATGAGCAGTTCTTC
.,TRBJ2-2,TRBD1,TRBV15,CATSRGLGQGAAGELFF,TGTGCCACCAGCAGGGGATTGGGACAGGGGGCAGCCGGGGAGCTGTTTTTT
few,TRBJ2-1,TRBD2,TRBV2,CASRGNSGSSYNEQFF,TGTGCCAGCAGGGGAAATAGCGGGAGCTCCTACAATGAGCAGTTCTTC
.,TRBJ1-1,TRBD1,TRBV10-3,CATGRTGDTNTEAFF,TGTGCCACGGGGAGGACAGGAGATACCAACACTGAAGCTTTCTTT
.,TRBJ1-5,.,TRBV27,CASTRRQPQHF,TGTGCCAGCACCCGAAGGCAGCCCCAGCATTTT
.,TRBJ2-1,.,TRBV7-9,CASSAPPWQIYNEQFF,TGTGCCAGCAGCGCACCCCCTTGGCAGATCTACAATGAGCAGTTCTTC
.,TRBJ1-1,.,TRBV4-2,CASSHGGRNTEAFF,TGTGCCAGCAGCCATGGGGGGCGGAACACTGAAGCTTTCTTT
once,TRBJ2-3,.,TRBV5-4,CASSSPSSPLRYLVSDTQYF,TGTGCCAGCAGCTCGCCATCCTCCCCTCTCCGGTACCTAGTCTCAGATACGCAGTATTTT
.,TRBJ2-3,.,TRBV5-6,CASSLAVARTDTQYF,TGTGCCAGCAGCTTGGCTGTGGCGAGAACAGATACGCAGTATTTT
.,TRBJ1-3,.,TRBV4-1,CASSQPERDAGNTIYF,TGCGCCAGCAGCCAACCCGAACGGGACGCTGGAAACACCATATATTTT
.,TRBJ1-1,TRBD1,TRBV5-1,CASSLLGQGNTEAFF,TGCGCCAGCAGCTTGTTAGGACAGGGGAACACTGAAGCTTTCTTT
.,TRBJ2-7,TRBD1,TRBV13,CASSYGQGTYEQYF,TGTGCCAGCAGCTATGGACAGGGGACCTACGAGCAGTACTTC
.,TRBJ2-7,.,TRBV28,CASSRSAPPEQYF,TGTGCCAGCAGTAGGAGTGCCCCTCCCGAGCAGTACTTC
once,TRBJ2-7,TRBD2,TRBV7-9,CASSLSSGRLDEQYF,TGTGCCAGCAGCTTAAGTAGCGGGAGGCTCGACGAGCAGTACTTC
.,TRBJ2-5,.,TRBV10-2,CASSESVREETQYF,TGCGCCAGCAGTGAGTCTGTCAGGGAAGAGACCCAGTACTTC
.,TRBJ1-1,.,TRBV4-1,CASSRVGGTEAFF,TGCGCCAGCAGCCGGGTGGGGGGTACTGAAGCTTTCTTT
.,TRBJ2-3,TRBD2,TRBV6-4,CASSDSQRGSTDTQYF,TGTGCCAGCAGTGACTCCCAGCGGGGCAGCACAGATACGCAGTATTTT
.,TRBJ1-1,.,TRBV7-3,CASSQQQNTEAFF,TGTGCCAGCAGCCAACAGCAGAACACTGAAGCTTTCTTT
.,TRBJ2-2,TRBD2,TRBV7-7,CASSHRPTSGANTGELFF,TGTGCCAGCAGCCACCGCCCGACTAGCGGGGCGAACACCGGGGAGCTGTTTTTT
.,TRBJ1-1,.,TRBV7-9,CASSLAGGRNTEAFF,TGTGCCAGCAGCTTAGCAGGGGGGCGTAACACTGAAGCTTTCTTT
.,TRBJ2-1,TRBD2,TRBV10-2,CASRLSGSGNEQFF,TGCGCCAGCAGGCTTAGCGGGAGTGGCAATGAGCAGTTCTTC
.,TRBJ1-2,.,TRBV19,CASSIQLKTGGGYTF,TGTGCCAGTAGTATTCAACTCAAGACAGGCGGGGGCTACACCTTC
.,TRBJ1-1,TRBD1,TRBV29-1,CSVEWDRTF,TGCAGCGTTGAATGGGACAGGACCTTT
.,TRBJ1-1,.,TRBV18,CASSNTGRGTEAFF,TGTGCCAGCTCAAACACGGGTCGGGGCACTGAAGCTTTCTTT
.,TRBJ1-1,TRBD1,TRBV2,CASRDRGFTEAFF,TGTGCCAGCAGGGACAGGGGTTTCACTGAAGCTTTCTTT
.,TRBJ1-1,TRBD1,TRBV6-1,CASSDTGTGLAFF,TGTGCCAGCAGCGATACCGGGACAGGGTTAGCTTTCTTT
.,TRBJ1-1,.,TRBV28,CASSLWEGRNTEAFF,TGTGCCAGCAGTTTATGGGAGGGGCGTAACACTGAAGCTTTCTTT
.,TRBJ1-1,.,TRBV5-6,CASSVAGRGYTNTEAFF,TGTGCCAGCAGCGTGGCGGGCAGGGGCTATACGAACACTGAAGCTTTCTTT